One T cell receptor (beta chain) is described in this entry. The data were obtained in a study of T cells in Graves' hyperthyroidism and ophthalmopathy. Amplification of TCR beta CDR3 regions was performed using RNA transcripts as template. The HTBI primer set served for first-round RT-PCR of the TCR CDR3. TCRdb called the multiplex PCR reads again in MiXCR, with one record for every CDR3 protein. The table shows about 290,000 distinct CDR3 sequences, with roughly 15% occurring only once. Germline V gives CDR1 SGHDT, CDR2 YYEEEE. The CDR3 is 14 residues long. Trimming removed 4 bases from V and 9 bases from J, with 17 bases in between.

The V and J genes are TRBV5-6 and TRBJ2-1; the D gene is possibly TRBD2 (7 bases). The sequencing input was blood. The clonotype comes from a woman between 40 and 55 years old with Graves' hyperthyroidism. The CDR3 protein is CASSGMAGAAEQFF. As DNA, the CDR3 is TGTGCCAGCAGCGGGATGGCGGGGGCGGCTGAGCAGTTCTTC. Full variable domain (missing parts from reference TRBV5-6 and TRBJ2-1): DAGVTQSPTHLIKTRGQQVTLRCSPKSGHDTVSWYQQALGQGPQFIFQYYEEEERQRGNFPDRFSGHQFPNYSSELNVNALLLGDSALYLCASSGMAGAAEQFFGPGTRLTVL.